This T cell receptor (beta chain) originates from a study of identical twins listed by TCRdb under 2016. The study in broad terms: The study deep-sequenced TCR alpha and beta repertoires from monozygotic twins, unrelated adults of various ages and cord blood to test whether fetal clonotypes persist. To rule out contamination, the twin experiments were replicated at different times with different library preparation protocols. The full study reports these points: Abundant cord blood beta clonotypes had fewer insertions, young adult naive repertoires showed a similar but weaker trend, and memory repertoires showed no such trend. Compared with coincidental sharing between unrelated individuals, out-of-frame TCR alpha sequences shared between twins had an excess of sequences with low generation probability. In beta out-of-frame sequences, excess twin sharing was weaker, because having fewer shared sequences lowered the signal-to-noise ratio. In monozygotic twins, recombination models systematically underestimated out-of-frame TCR alpha sharing, but the models matched the sharing seen between unrelated individuals. Zero-insertion analyses could be partly confounded by invariant T cells such as MAIT and iNKT, though diverse VJ usage argued against such confounding for most clonotypes. Because the same donors could not be followed over many years, the conclusions depended on cross-sectional statistical analysis.

On this clonotype: Its antigen remains unidentified. Base qualities are not at hand, and no much larger clone is one base apart.

The library was generated by 5' RACE. For sequencing, an Illumina HiSeq 2000 was employed. A universal primer binding site was added through template switching, and the final cDNA carried a unique molecular identifier so that TCR cDNA molecules could be counted accurately. Specific primers in the conserved constant-segment region were used to synthesize first-strand cDNA for TCR alpha and beta chains. Each cDNA library was double barcoded, with a SMART-Mk sample barcode plus Illumina barcodes, to control for contamination. TruSeq adapter sequences, together with Illumina sample barcodes, were added in two successive PCR steps. The TCR alpha and beta cDNA libraries were sequenced on the Illumina HiSeq platform using custom primers. The original pipeline was this. Raw reads were processed with MiGEC to extract unique molecular identifiers, and MiXCR was used to determine CDR3 positions. Recombination models were inferred per individual with the repgenHMM and IGoR tools using an EM algorithm. The tcR package in R was used for shared clonotype analysis, with sharing normalized by the product of cloneset sizes. To study raw recombination without the effects of thymic and clonal selection, out-of-frame nonproductive sequences were analyzed. The public reads were reprocessed in TCRdb via fastp at Q25 and MiXCR, keeping in-frame beta chains. Here each entry gathers all rows of one CDR3 protein and keeps the most common genes and DNA. What appears here as the V and J calls and clone size reflects TCRdb's work, not the paper's. The sample table holds 450,000 or so distinct CDR3 sequences, of which more than 13% were seen once. The top ten clonotypes cover approximately 1% of the sample.

Only healthy Caucasian donors were included. Three pairs of female monozygotic twins, all aged roughly 18 to 30 years, made up the twin cohort. CD4+ and CD8+ T cell populations were isolated with positive isolation kits from Invitrogen. V drops 0 bases and J drops 4 bases, leaving 22 bases in between. The CDR3, from cysteine to phenylalanine, totals 19 residues. Only the CDR3 region is kept as DNA, spanning 57 bases read in frame from base 1. CDR1 LNHNV and CDR2 YYDKDF were looked up in the germline V gene (reference sequence). This same sample was also part of a study on yellow fever vaccine responses in identical twins. The second investigation adds: The T cell response to vaccination in identical twins was reported by the authors to appear partly convergent and partly personalized. Focusing on identical twins, the study followed the T cell clones that responded to the vaccine, and did so with precision.

Recombination joined TRBV15 with TRBJ2-1; confidence is insufficient to name the D gene. The sample taken for sequencing was CD4+ T cells sorted from blood. The receptor was derived from a woman aged 18-29 years in good health. The CDR3 has the sequence CATSRDRYGAKHNYNEQFF. The DNA is as follows: TGTGCCACCAGCAGAGATCGGTACGGAGCCAAGCACAATTACAATGAGCAGTTCTTC.